One sample yielded the 21 T cell receptor beta chains listed below, sequenced in a study of cytomegalovirus exposure and HLA in healthy donors. 60 Vbeta and 13 Jbeta primers were used in PCR. Sequencing used immunoSEQ multiplex PCR; TCRdb keeps in-frame clones, though not all of them. The top ten hold 2.7% of the sample, which has roughly 200,000 clones, around four fifths seen once. Sequencing was done on a sample of PBMCs. The receptor set was obtained from a woman aged 60-75 years in good health and CMV-seropositive.

J is TRBJ2-7 and V is TRBV5-6, with 7 bases lining up with TRBD1. After removal of 4 bases from V and 2 bases from J, the junction contained 9 bases not matched to a gene. CDR3 size: 15 residues. Germline V gene lookup returns CDR1 SGHDT and CDR2 YYEEEE. This CDR3 reads CASSPIGGVAYEQYF. The DNA for the CDR3 is TGTGCCAGCAGCCCTATAGGGGGCGTCGCCTACGAGCAGTACTTC.

This chain uses TRBV19 with TRBJ1-2; D may be TRBD1 (5 bases). The CDR3 is 15 amino acids. Germline CDR1 LNHDA, CDR2 SQIVND (reference sequence). V lost 3 bases and J 4 bases, leaving 15 bases between the germline ends. CDR3 loop: CASSIYRSGLYGYTF. Written as DNA, the CDR3 is TGTGCCAGTAGTATCTACAGGTCAGGCCTCTATGGCTACACCTTC. Using reference TRBV19 and TRBJ1-2 for the parts outside the CDR3, the full variable domain is DGGITQSPKYLFRKEGQNVTLSCEQNLNHDAMYWYRQDPGQGLRLIYYSQIVNDFQKGDIAEGYSVSREKKESFPLTVTSAQKNPTAFYLCASSIYRSGLYGYTFGSGTRLTVV.

This clone appeared once. V usage is TRBV5-1 and J usage is TRBJ1-6, with D uncertain. CDR1 and CDR2 from the germline V gene are SGHRS and YFSETQ. The CDR3 contains 14 residues. With 0 bases removed from V and 7 bases from J, the gap between germline ends came to 8 bases. The CDR3 protein is CASSLDSGNSPLHF. The CDR3 nucleotides read TGCGCCAGCAGCTTGGACAGTGGCAATTCACCCCTCCACTTT.

This chain joins TRBV15 and TRBJ2-3, with 8 bases matching TRBD1. After removal of 1 base from V and 2 bases from J, the junction contained 5 bases not matched to a gene. The CDR3 extends over 16 amino acids. Looked up from germline, CDR1 is LNHNV and CDR2 is YYDKDF (reference sequence). The CDR3 reads CATSRGQGFATDTQYF. CDR3 in DNA: TGTGCCACCAGCAGAGGACAGGGGTTCGCCACAGATACGCAGTATTTT.

V is TRBV5-5 and J is TRBJ1-5, with 9 bases aligning to TRBD1. The J segment lost 2 bases and the V segment lost 7 bases, leaving 16 bases of the junction unmatched. The CDR3 is 18 residues long. The V gene's germline CDR1 is SGHKS and CDR2 YYEKEE (reference sequence). The CDR3 bases are TGTGCCAGCCCCCCAAAACGACACAGGGGGCGCGGCAATCAGCCCCAGCATTTT. Residues: CASPPKRHRGRGNQPQHF.

V and J are TRBV19 and TRBJ1-2; 7 bases line up with TRBD1. The junction had 10 bases not matched to a gene; V was cut back by 4 bases and J by 2 bases. Germline V gives CDR1 LNHDA, CDR2 SQIVND (reference sequence). CDR3 length: 16 residues. The CDR3 nucleotides read TGTGCCAGTAGTACCCCAGGGGGAGAGGCAAACTATGGCTACACCTTC. This translates into CASSTPGGEANYGYTF.

This chain links TRBV7-3 with TRBJ2-7; D is unresolved. The germline CDR1 and CDR2 sequences are SGHTA and FQGTGA. The length of the CDR3 is 12 residues. V was clipped by 5 bases and J by 6 bases, with 11 bases between them. The CDR3 protein is CASSPNVGEQYF. CDR3 coding DNA: TGTGCCAGCAGCCCCAACGTCGGCGAGCAGTACTTC.

The chain couples TRBV19 to TRBJ2-3, with D possibly matching TRBD2 (6 bases). V was trimmed by 3 bases and J by 11 bases, leaving 18 bases between them. Germline V gives CDR1 LNHDA, CDR2 SQIVND (reference sequence). The CDR3 runs to 14 residues. CDR3 nucleotides: TGTGCCAGTAGTATGCCCGGGGAGGTTCTCTTGCAGTATTTT. This codes for CASSMPGEVLLQYF.

A word on this clone: The sample contains more than one DNA sequence encoding this CDR3. This rearrangement joins TRBV5-1 to TRBJ2-5, with 9 bases that match TRBD2. CDR3 length: 15 amino acids. V trimming: 0 bases; J trimming: 2 bases; junction bases outside the gene matches: 2. CDR1 and CDR2 from the germline V gene are SGHRS and YFSETQ. In DNA, the CDR3 is TGCGCCAGCAGCTTGGTGCTAGCGGGACAAGAGACCCAGTACTTC. Protein sequence: CASSLVLAGQETQYF.

The J gene is TRBJ1-6, the V gene TRBV27, with D hard to call. The V gene lost 5 bases and the J gene lost 0 bases, with 8 bases spanning the gap. The CDR3 is 15 amino acids. Per germline, CDR1 MNHEY and CDR2 SMNVEV (reference sequence). The CDR3 is CASSRRFSYNSPLHF. The CDR3 coding sequence is TGTGCCAGCAGTCGTCGGTTCTCCTATAATTCACCCCTCCACTTT.

The gene calls are TRBV4-1 and TRBJ2-3; no clear D. Trimming took off 4 bases at V and 5 bases at J, with 10 bases between the two ends. CDR3 length: 13 amino acids. CDR1 and CDR2 (germline): MGHRA, YSYEKL. The chain's CDR3 is CASSLPTVDTQYF. The CDR3, as DNA: TGCGCCAGCAGCCTACCCACGGTAGATACGCAGTATTTT.

This chain connects TRBV5-5 to TRBJ2-1; TRBD2 agrees at 11 bases. Germline assignment: CDR1 SGHKS and CDR2 YYEKEE (reference sequence). CDR3 length equals 16 residues. V lost 3 bases and J lost 4; bases outside the gene matches: 6. This CDR3 is CASSSTGTSGYNEQFF. CDR3 bases: TGTGCCAGCAGCTCAACCGGGACTAGCGGTTACAATGAGCAGTTCTTC.

This clone was counted a few times. The chain has TRBV19 and TRBJ2-7; no clear D gene. This CDR3 comprises 16 residues. Germline CDR1 is LNHDA and CDR2 is SQIVND (reference sequence). The V end was cut by 6 bases, the J end by 3 bases, with 21 bases between. The CDR3 spells CASSPLSERVNYEQYF. CDR3 in DNA: TGTGCCAGTAGCCCACTATCAGAAAGAGTAAACTACGAGCAGTACTTC.

The chain couples TRBV5-1 to TRBJ2-7, with TRBD2 matching 11 bases. V shed 4 bases and J 5 bases; nucleotides not matched to a gene: 8. CDR1 SGHRS and CDR2 YFSETQ come from the germline V gene. The CDR3 totals 15 residues. The CDR3 spells CASSILAGGRHEQYF. As DNA, the CDR3 is TGCGCCAGCAGCATCTTAGCGGGAGGGCGCCACGAGCAGTACTTC.

This clone showed up just a few times. The chain is built from TRBV18 and TRBJ1-6; TRBD1 matches at 8 bases. Germline lookup yields CDR1 KGHSH and CDR2 LQKENI. Trimming cost V 6 bases and J 3 bases; bases outside gene matches: 4. This CDR3 region has 15 residues. The CDR3 spells CASSPTGVYNSPLHF. As DNA, the CDR3 is TGTGCCAGCTCCCCGACAGGGGTCTATAATTCACCCCTCCACTTT.

The rearrangement joins TRBV5-1 to TRBJ1-2; D is perhaps TRBD1 (5 bases). The V end was cut by 3 bases, the J end by 8 bases, with 14 bases between. Germline V gives CDR1 SGHRS, CDR2 YFSETQ. The CDR3 spans 13 residues. The CDR3 protein is CASSSGGARGYTF. The CDR3 DNA sequence: TGCGCCAGCAGCTCCGGCGGGGCTCGGGGCTACACCTTC.

Only a few counts were recorded for this clone. The CDR3 loop is CASSQDWASTDTQYF. The CDR3 nucleotides are TGTGCCAGCAGCCAAGATTGGGCGTCCACAGATACGCAGTATTTT. The chain is built from TRBV4-2 and TRBJ2-3, with D uncertain. The germline V gene encodes CDR1 LGHNA and CDR2 YNFKEQ. This CDR3 spans 15 amino acids. Deletions cut 0 bases from V and 2 bases from J, with 9 bases between.

V usage is TRBV2 and J usage is TRBJ1-1, with D unresolved. This CDR3 has 14 residues. From germline, CDR1 is SNHLY and CDR2 FYNNEI. V was trimmed by 4 bases and J by 1 base, leaving 10 bases between them. CDR3 DNA: TGTGCCAGCAGTGCGAGGTTAAGGAACACTGAAGCTTTCTTT. Its protein is CASSARLRNTEAFF.

The gene calls are TRBV7-2 and TRBJ2-7; 10 nucleotides align to TRBD2. CDR3 length equals 19 residues. CDR1 SGHTA and CDR2 FQGNSA come from the germline V gene. The V gene end was trimmed by 5 bases and the J gene end by 1 base; junction bases not matched to a gene: 17. The chain's CDR3 is CASSRFGGSGGFYSYEQYF. CDR3 sequence (DNA): TGTGCCAGCAGCAGATTCGGGGGTAGCGGGGGGTTTTATTCCTACGAGCAGTACTTC.

V and J are TRBV4-1 and TRBJ1-1, with D possibly TRBD1 on 5 matching bases. The CDR3 totals 14 residues. Trimming took 6 bases from V and 1 from J, leaving 12 bases between them. CDR1 is MGHRA and CDR2 is YSYEKL in the germline V gene. CDR3 nucleotide sequence: TGCGCCAGCAGTCTAGGGGTTTGGAACACTGAAGCTTTCTTT. Its protein is CASSLGVWNTEAFF.

This chain connects TRBV5-1 to TRBJ1-4, with TRBD1 as a possible D gene (5 bases). V shed 1 base and J shed 6 bases, with 10 bases lying between them. There are 14 residues in the CDR3. Germline lookup yields CDR1 SGHRS and CDR2 YFSETQ. DNA of the CDR3: TGCGCCAGCAGCTTGTCAGGGTTTGATGAAAAACTGTTTTTT. This gives the protein CASSLSGFDEKLFF.